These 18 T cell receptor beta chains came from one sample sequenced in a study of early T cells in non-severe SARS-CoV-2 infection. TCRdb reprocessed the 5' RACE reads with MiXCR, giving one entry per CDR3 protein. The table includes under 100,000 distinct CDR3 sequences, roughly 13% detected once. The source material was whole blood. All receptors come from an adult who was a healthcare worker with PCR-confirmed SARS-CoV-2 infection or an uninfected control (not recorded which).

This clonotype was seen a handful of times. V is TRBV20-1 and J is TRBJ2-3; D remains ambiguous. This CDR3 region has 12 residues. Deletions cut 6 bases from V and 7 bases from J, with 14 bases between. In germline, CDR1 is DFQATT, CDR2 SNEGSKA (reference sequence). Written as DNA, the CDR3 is TGCAGTGCACCTAAGGGTTTCAATACGCAGTATTTT. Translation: CSAPKGFNTQYF.

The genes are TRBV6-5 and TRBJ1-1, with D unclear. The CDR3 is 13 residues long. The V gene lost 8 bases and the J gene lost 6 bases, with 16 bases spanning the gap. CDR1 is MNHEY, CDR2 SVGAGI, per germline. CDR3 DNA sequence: TGTGCCAGCCTTTCGAAGGGTGGAGCTGAAGCTTTCTTT. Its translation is CASLSKGGAEAFF.

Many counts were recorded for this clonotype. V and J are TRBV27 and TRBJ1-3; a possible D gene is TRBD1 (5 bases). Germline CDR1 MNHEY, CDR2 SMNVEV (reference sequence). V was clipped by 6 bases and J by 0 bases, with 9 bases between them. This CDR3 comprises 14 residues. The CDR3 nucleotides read TGTGCCAGCAGCTTGACAGTCTCTGGAAACACCATATATTTT. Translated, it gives CASSLTVSGNTIYF.

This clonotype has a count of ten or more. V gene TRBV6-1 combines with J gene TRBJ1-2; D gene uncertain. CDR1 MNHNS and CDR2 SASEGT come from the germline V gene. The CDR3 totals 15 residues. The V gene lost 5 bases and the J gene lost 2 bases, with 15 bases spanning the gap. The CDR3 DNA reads TGTGCCAGCAGTCCTTCTGGGCACCTCAACTATGGCTACACCTTC. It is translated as CASSPSGHLNYGYTF.

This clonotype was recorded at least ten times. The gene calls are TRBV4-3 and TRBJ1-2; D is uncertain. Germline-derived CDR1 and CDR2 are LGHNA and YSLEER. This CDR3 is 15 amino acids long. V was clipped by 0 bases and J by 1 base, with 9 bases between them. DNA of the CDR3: TGCGCCAGCAGCCAAGAGTTCAGAATTAACTATGGCTACACCTTC. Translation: CASSQEFRINYGYTF.

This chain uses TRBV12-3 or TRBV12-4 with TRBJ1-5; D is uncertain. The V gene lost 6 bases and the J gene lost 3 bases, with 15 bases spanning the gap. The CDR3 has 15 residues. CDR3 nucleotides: TGTGCCAGCAGGCCCTCCGGGAATAACAATCAGCCCCAGCATTTT. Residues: CASRPSGNNNQPQHF.

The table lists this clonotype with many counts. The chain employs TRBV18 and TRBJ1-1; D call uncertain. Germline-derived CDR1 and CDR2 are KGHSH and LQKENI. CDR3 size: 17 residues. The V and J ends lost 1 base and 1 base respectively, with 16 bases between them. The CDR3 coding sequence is TGTGCCAGCTCACCACAGTCTGCGAGGCTTCGGAACACTGAAGCTTTCTTT. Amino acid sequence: CASSPQSARLRNTEAFF.

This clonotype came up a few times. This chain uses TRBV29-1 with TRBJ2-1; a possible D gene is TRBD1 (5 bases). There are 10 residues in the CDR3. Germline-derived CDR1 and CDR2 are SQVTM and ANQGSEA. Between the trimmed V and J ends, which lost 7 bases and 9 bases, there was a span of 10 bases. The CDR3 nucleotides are TGCAGCGGGGCCGACAGTGAGCAGTTCTTC. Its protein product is CSGADSEQFF.

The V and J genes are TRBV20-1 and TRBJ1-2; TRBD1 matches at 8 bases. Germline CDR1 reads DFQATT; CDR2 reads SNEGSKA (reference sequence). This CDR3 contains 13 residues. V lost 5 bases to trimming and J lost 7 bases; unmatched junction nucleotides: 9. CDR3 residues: CSAPGQGILGYTF. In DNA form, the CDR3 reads TGCAGTGCTCCAGGACAGGGTATTCTTGGCTACACCTTC.

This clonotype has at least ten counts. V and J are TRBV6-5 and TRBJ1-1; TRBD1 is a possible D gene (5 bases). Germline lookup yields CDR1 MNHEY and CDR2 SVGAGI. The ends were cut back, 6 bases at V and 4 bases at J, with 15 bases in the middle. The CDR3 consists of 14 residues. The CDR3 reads CASSRGGYSTEAFF. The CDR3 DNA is TGTGCCAGCAGCCGCGGGGGGTATAGCACTGAAGCTTTCTTT.

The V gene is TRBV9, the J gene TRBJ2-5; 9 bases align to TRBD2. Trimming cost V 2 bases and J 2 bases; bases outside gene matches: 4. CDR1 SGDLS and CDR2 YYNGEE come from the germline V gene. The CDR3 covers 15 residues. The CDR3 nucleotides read TGTGCCAGCAGCGTTAGCGGGGGAGATCAAGAGACCCAGTACTTC. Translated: CASSVSGGDQETQYF.

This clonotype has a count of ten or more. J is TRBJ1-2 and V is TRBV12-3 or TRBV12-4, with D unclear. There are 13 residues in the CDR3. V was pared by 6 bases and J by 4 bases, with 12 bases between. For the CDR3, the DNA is TGTGCCAGCAGCACCTTGGTCGGCTATGGCTACACCTTC. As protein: CASSTLVGYGYTF.

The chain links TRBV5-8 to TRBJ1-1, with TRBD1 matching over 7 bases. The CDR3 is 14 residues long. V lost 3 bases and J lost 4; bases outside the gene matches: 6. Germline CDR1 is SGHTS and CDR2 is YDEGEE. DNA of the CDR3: TGTGCCAGCAGCTGGGACAGTGGGGGCACTGAAGCTTTCTTT. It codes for CASSWDSGGTEAFF.

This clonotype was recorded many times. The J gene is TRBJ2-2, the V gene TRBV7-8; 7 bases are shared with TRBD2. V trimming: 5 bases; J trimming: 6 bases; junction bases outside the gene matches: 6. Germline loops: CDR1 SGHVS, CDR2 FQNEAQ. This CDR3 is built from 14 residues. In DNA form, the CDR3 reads TGTGCCAGCAGCCCGGGACTACACGCCGGGGAGCTGTTTTTT. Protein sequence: CASSPGLHAGELFF. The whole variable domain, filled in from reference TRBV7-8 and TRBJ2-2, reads GAGVSQSPRYKVAKRGQDVALRCDPISGHVSLFWYQQALGQGPEFLTYFQNEAQLDKSGLPSDRFFAERPEGSVSTLKIQRTQQEDSAVYLCASSPGLHAGELFFGEGSRLTVL.

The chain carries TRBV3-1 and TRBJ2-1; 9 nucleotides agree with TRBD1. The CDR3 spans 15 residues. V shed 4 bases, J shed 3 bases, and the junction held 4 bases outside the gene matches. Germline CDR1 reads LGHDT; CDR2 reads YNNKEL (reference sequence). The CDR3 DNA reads TGTGCCAGCAGCCTACAGGGGGCACGCTACAATGAGCAGTTCTTC. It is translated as CASSLQGARYNEQFF.

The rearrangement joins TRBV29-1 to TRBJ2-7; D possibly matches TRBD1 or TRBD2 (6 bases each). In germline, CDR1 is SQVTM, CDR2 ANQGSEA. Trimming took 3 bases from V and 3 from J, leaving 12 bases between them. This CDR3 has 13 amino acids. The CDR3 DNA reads TGCAGCGTTGAGGGGGCCGGGGGCTACGAGCAGTACTTC. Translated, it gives CSVEGAGGYEQYF.

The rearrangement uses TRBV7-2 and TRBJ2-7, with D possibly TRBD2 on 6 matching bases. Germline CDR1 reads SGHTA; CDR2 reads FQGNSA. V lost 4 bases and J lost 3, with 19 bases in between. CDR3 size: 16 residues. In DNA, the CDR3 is TGTGCCAGCAGCTCTGACCCGGGAGCTTTTAGCTACGAGCAGTACTTC. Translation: CASSSDPGAFSYEQYF. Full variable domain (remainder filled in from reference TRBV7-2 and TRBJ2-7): GAGVSQSPSNKVTEKGKDVELRCDPISGHTALYWYRQSLGQGLEFLIYFQGNSAPDKSGLPSDRFSAERTGGSVSTLTIQRTQQEDSAVYLCASSSDPGAFSYEQYFGPGTRLTVT.

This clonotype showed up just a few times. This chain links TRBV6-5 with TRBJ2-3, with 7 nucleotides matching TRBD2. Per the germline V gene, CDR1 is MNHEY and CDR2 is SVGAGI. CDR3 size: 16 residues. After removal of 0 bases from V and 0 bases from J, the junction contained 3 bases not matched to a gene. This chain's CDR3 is CASSYSTGGSTDTQYF. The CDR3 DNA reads TGTGCCAGCAGTTACTCAACGGGGGGAAGCACAGATACGCAGTATTTT.